This T cell receptor (beta chain) was identified during a study of sequential checkpoint blockade in melanoma. Libraries were prepared by immunoSEQ multiplex PCR; TCRdb keeps only in-frame clonotypes and omits some of them. The table has 15,000 to 20,000 clones, around 77% seen once; the top ten hold roughly 23%. In germline, CDR1 is MNHNS, CDR2 SASEGT. The V gene end was trimmed by 4 bases and the J gene end by 2 bases; junction bases not matched to a gene: 12. The CDR3 runs to 17 residues. Treatment: randomized to nivolumab then ipilimumab (arm A) or the reverse (arm B). PBMC sorting kept live CD3+CD8+ cells without CD19 or CD56.

The V call is TRBV6-1, the J call TRBJ2-7; 9 bases are shared with TRBD2. This specimen consisted of CD8+ T cells sorted from blood (inferred from file names), obtained from a patient given nivolumab and ipilimumab in sequence. The clonotype was recovered from a human donor with melanoma. The CDR3 sequence: CASSGFLKREAPYEQYF. CDR3 nucleotides: TGTGCCAGCAGTGGATTCCTTAAGCGGGAGGCTCCCTACGAGCAGTACTTC.